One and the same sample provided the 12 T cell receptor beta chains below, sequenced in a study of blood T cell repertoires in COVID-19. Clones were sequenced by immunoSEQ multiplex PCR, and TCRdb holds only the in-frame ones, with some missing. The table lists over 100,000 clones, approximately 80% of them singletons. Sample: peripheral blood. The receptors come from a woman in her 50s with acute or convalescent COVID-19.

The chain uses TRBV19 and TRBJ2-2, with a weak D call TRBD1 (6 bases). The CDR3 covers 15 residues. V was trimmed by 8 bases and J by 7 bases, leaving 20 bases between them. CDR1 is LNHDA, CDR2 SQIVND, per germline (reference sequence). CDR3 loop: CASSSDRRKIGELFF. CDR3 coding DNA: TGTGCCAGTTCCTCGGACAGACGGAAGATCGGGGAGCTGTTTTTT.

The CDR3 spells CASSPQRGGDNEQFF. As DNA, the CDR3 is TGTGCCAGCTCACCACAGCGGGGGGGGGACAATGAGCAGTTCTTC. V is TRBV18 and J is TRBJ2-1; 10 nucleotides align to TRBD2. In germline, CDR1 is KGHSH, CDR2 LQKENI. Unmatched junction bases numbered 2, after V lost 1 base and J lost 5 bases. CDR3 size: 15 residues.

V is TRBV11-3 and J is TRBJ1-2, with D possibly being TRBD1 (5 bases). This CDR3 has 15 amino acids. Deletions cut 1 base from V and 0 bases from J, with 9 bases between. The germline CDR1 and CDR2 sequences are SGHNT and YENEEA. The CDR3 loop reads CASSLAPGSNYGYTF. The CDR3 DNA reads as TGTGCCAGCAGCTTAGCCCCAGGGTCTAACTATGGCTACACCTTC.

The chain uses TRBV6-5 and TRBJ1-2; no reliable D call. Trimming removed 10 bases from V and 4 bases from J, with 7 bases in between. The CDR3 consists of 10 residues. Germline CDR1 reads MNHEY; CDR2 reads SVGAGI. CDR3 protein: CATDFYGYTF. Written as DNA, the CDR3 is TGTGCCACAGACTTCTATGGCTACACCTTC.

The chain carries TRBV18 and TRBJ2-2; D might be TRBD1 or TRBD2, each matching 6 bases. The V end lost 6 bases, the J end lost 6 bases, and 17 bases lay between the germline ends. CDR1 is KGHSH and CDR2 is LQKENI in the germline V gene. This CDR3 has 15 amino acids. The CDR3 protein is CASSPGAGYAGELFF. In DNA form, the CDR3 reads TGTGCCAGCTCGCCAGGGGCGGGGTACGCCGGGGAGCTGTTTTTT.

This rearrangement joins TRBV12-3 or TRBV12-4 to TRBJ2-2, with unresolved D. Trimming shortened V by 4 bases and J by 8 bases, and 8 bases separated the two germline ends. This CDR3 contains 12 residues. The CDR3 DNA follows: TGTGCCAGCAGTTCTCCCCGGGGGGAGCTGTTTTTT. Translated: CASSSPRGELFF.

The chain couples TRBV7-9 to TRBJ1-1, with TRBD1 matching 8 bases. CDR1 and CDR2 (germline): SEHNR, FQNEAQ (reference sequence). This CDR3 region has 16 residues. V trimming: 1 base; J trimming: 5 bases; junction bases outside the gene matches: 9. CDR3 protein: CASSLVGQGLETEAFF. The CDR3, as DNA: TGTGCCAGCAGCTTAGTTGGACAGGGTTTGGAGACTGAAGCTTTCTTT.

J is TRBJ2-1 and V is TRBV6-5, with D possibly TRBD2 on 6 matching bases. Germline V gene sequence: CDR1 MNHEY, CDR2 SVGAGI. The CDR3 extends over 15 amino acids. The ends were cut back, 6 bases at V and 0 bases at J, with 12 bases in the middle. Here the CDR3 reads CASSPTSPSYNEQFF. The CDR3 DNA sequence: TGTGCCAGCAGCCCGACTAGTCCCTCCTACAATGAGCAGTTCTTC.

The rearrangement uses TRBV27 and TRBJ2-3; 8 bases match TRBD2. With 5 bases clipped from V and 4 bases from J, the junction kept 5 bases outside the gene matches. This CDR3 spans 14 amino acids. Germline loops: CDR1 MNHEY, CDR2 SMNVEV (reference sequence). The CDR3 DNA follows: TGTGCCAGCAGTAGACCGGGACTAGCAGATACGCAGTATTTT. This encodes CASSRPGLADTQYF.

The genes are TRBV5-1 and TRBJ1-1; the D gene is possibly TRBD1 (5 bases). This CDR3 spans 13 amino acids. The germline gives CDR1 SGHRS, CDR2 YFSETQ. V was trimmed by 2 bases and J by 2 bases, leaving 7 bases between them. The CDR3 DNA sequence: TGCGCCAGCAGCTTCCAGGGAAACACTGAAGCTTTCTTT. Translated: CASSFQGNTEAFF.

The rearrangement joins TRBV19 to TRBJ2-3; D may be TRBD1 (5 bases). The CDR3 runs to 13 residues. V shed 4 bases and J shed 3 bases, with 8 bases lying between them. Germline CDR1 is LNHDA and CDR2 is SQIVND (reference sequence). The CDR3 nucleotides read TGTGCCAGTAGTACCAGGGAAACAGATACGCAGTATTTT. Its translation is CASSTRETDTQYF.

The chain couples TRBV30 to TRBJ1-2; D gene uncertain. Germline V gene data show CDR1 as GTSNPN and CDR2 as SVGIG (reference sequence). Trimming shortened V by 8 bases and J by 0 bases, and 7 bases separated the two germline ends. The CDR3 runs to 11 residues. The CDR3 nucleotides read TGTGCCCTATCGGCTAACTATGGCTACACCTTC. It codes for CALSANYGYTF.